These 14 T cell receptor beta chains originate from one sample sequenced in a study of PD-1 blockade in classical Hodgkin lymphoma. Measured with immunoSEQ multiplex PCR; TCRdb has only the in-frame clones, and not every one. The table shows around 34,000 clones, with around 76% occurring only once. Each patient experienced a relapse that followed autologous stem cell transplantation, and brentuximab vedotin exposure varied. Sequenced material: peripheral blood mononuclear cells (PBMCs), taken before the second cycle of nivolumab. These receptor sequences come from a human donor with classical Hodgkin lymphoma.

The gene calls are TRBV2 and TRBJ1-1; D may be TRBD1 (5 bases). CDR3 length: 14 residues. CDR1 is SNHLY and CDR2 is FYNNEI in the germline V gene. Trimming shortened V by 4 bases and J by 5 bases, and 14 bases separated the two germline ends. The CDR3 coding sequence is TGTGCCAGCAGTGGGGGAGTAGGGGCTACTGAAGCTTTCTTT. Its protein product is CASSGGVGATEAFF. Full variable domain (missing parts from reference TRBV2 and TRBJ1-1): EPEVTQTPSHQVTQMGQEVILRCVPISNHLYFYWYRQILGQKVEFLVSFYNNEISEKSEIFDDQFSVERPDGSNFTLKIRSTKLEDSAMYFCASSGGVGATEAFFGQGTRLTVV.

The V call is TRBV27, the J call TRBJ1-6; no clear D. Germline V CDR1 and CDR2: MNHEY, SMNVEV (reference sequence). Trimming cost V 8 bases and J 3 bases, with 5 bases left between them. This CDR3 has 12 amino acids. The CDR3 DNA follows: TGTGCCAGCGGTCTCTATAATTCACCCCTCCACTTT. Its protein product is CASGLYNSPLHF.

This clone appeared a single time. The rearrangement joins TRBV27 to TRBJ2-3, with 10 bases that match TRBD1. Germline assignment: CDR1 MNHEY and CDR2 SMNVEV (reference sequence). The V and J ends lost 8 bases and 3 bases, in that order; junction bases with no gene match: 8. There are 15 residues in the CDR3. This chain's CDR3 is CASLRGGQGTDTQYF. The CDR3 coding sequence is TGTGCCAGCCTTCGGGGGGGACAGGGGACAGATACGCAGTATTTT.

The chain employs TRBV19 and TRBJ2-3; D is perhaps TRBD1 (6 bases). Germline V gene sequence: CDR1 LNHDA, CDR2 SQIVND (reference sequence). The CDR3 extends over 13 amino acids. Trimming removed 4 bases from V and 2 bases from J, with 7 bases in between. The CDR3 spells CASSNRVTDTQYF. For the CDR3, the DNA is TGTGCCAGTAGTAACAGGGTCACAGATACGCAGTATTTT.

This sequence joins TRBV25-1 and TRBJ1-6; weak D call: TRBD1 (5 bases). The CDR3 consists of 13 residues. Germline V gives CDR1 MGHDK, CDR2 SYGVNS. V was shortened by 5 bases and J by 8 bases, with 10 bases between the two germline ends. The CDR3 loop is CASSRSGDSPLHF. The CDR3 DNA reads TGTGCCAGCAGTAGGTCGGGGGATTCACCCCTCCACTTT.

CDR3 amino acids: CASSPTGVAQETQYF. CDR3 nucleotide sequence: TGCGCCAGCAGCCCGACAGGGGTGGCCCAAGAGACCCAGTACTTC. V and J are TRBV4-1 and TRBJ2-5; 8 positions match TRBD1. This CDR3 spans 15 amino acids. With 4 bases clipped from V and 1 base from J, the junction kept 5 bases outside the gene matches. Germline CDR1 and CDR2: MGHRA and YSYEKL.

This chain connects TRBV10-3 to TRBJ2-5, with 9 bases identical to TRBD2. The CDR3 extends over 15 amino acids. From germline, CDR1 is ENHRY and CDR2 SYGVKD. The V segment lost 4 bases and the J segment 2 bases; nucleotides outside the gene matches: 5. CDR3 amino acids: CAISVETSGQETQYF. The CDR3 DNA reads TGTGCCATCAGTGTCGAGACTAGCGGTCAAGAGACCCAGTACTTC.

This clone showed up just once. CDR3: CASSLQGPHNEQFF. CDR3 in DNA: TGTGCCAGCAGTTTACAGGGTCCCCACAATGAGCAGTTCTTC. The V call is TRBV6-1, the J call TRBJ2-1; D perhaps matches TRBD1 (6 bases). CDR1 is MNHNS, CDR2 SASEGT, per germline. V lost 5 bases, J lost 5 bases, and 13 bases lay in between. This CDR3 has 14 residues.

The table lists this clone with a count of one. This chain uses TRBV9 with TRBJ2-6, with TRBD2 matching over 8 bases. The germline V gene encodes CDR1 SGDLS and CDR2 YYNGEE. The CDR3 contains 21 residues. The ends lost 4 bases at V and 0 bases at J; junction bases unmatched: 18. CDR3 sequence reads: CASSPYLIGRDYVSGANVLTF. For the CDR3, the DNA is TGTGCCAGCAGCCCATATCTTATCGGGAGGGACTACGTCTCTGGGGCCAACGTCCTGACTTTC.

The V call is TRBV5-1, the J call TRBJ2-3; D perhaps matches TRBD2 (5 bases). Trimming pared 7 bases from V and 7 bases from J, leaving 16 bases between. Germline-derived CDR1 and CDR2 are SGHRS and YFSETQ. This CDR3 has 13 amino acids. CDR3 region: CASLPPGMHTQYF. The CDR3 DNA follows: TGCGCCAGCTTACCCCCCGGGATGCATACGCAGTATTTT.

The chain joins TRBV2 to TRBJ1-4, with D maybe TRBD1 (5 bases). The CDR3 spans 14 residues. Germline V gene sequence: CDR1 SNHLY, CDR2 FYNNEI. The ends were cut back, 3 bases at V and 8 bases at J, with 13 bases in the middle. CDR3: CASSEYGAGEKLFF. The DNA of the CDR3 is TGTGCCAGCAGTGAGTACGGGGCAGGAGAAAAACTGTTTTTT.

This rearrangement joins TRBV4-3 to TRBJ1-2; D is ambiguous. Trimming took off 0 bases at V and 4 bases at J, with 15 bases between the two ends. The germline gives CDR1 LGHNA, CDR2 YSLEER. The CDR3 is 16 residues long. In DNA, the CDR3 is TGCGCCAGCAGCCAAGATGCGTACCGGGGTTCCTATGGCTACACCTTC. Amino acids: CASSQDAYRGSYGYTF.

J is TRBJ1-2 and V is TRBV6-1; no definite D call. From germline, CDR1 is MNHNS and CDR2 SASEGT. CDR3 length equals 14 residues. V lost 3 bases and J lost 3, with 11 bases in between. CDR3 in amino acids: CASSDISVYYGYTF. The CDR3 DNA sequence: TGTGCCAGCAGTGATATAAGTGTTTACTATGGCTACACCTTC.

In this sample, this clone turned up once. The chain uses TRBV4-1 and TRBJ2-1, with 7 bases that match TRBD1. In germline, CDR1 is MGHRA, CDR2 YSYEKL. The CDR3 totals 15 residues. V shed 0 bases and J 9 bases; nucleotides not matched to a gene: 8. CDR3 bases: TGCGCCAGCAGCCAAGAGTTCGGGGACAGAGGTGAGCAGTTCTTC. It codes for CASSQEFGDRGEQFF.